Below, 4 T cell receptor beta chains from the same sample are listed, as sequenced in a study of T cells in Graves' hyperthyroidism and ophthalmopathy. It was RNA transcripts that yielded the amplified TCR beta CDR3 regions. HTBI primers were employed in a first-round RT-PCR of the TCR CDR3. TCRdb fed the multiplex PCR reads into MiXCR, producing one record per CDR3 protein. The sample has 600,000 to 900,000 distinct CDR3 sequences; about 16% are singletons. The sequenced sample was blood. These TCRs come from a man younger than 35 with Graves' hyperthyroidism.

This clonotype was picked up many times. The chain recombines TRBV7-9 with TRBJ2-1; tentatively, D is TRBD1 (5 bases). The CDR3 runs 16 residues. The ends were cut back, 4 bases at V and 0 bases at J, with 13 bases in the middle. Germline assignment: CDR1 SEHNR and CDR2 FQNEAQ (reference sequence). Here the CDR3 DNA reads TGTGCCAGCAGCTCCCAGGGTGTAAGCTCCTACAATGAGCAGTTCTTC. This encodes CASSSQGVSSYNEQFF.

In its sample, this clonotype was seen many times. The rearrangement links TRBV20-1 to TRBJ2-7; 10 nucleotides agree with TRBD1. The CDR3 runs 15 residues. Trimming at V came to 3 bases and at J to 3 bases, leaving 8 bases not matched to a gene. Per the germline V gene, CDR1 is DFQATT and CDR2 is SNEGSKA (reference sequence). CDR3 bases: TGCAGTGCTAGGGCATTGACAGGGGGCGGCTACGAGCAGTACTTC. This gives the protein CSARALTGGGYEQYF.

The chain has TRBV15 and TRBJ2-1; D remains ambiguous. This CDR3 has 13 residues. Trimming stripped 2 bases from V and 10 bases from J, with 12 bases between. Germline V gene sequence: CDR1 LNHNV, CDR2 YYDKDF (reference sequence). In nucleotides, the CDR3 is TGTGCCACCAGCAGATCTCGGTCAGGCGAGCAGTTCTTC. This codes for CATSRSRSGEQFF.

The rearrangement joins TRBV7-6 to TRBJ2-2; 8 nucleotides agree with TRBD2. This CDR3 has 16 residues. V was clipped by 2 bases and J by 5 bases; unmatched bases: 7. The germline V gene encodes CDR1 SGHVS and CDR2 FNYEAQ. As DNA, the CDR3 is TGTGCCAGCAGCTTAAGGACCGCGGGGGGTACCGGGGAGCTGTTTTTT. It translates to CASSLRTAGGTGELFF.